The 21 T cell receptor beta chains below all came from one sample that was sequenced in a study of T-cell memory formation after mild COVID-19. From the 5' RACE reads, TCRdb called clonotypes with MiXCR, one entry per CDR3 protein. The top ten hold about an eighth of the sample, which has approximately 580,000 distinct CDR3 sequences, around 21% seen once. The sequenced sample was PBMCs or a T cell subset sorted from them (not recorded which). These receptors all stem from an adult woman who had mild COVID-19 (a few samples of this study predate the infection). Cell type and time point are not known.

This clonotype was counted between two and nine times. The chain employs TRBV11-2 and TRBJ2-3, with 7 bases identical to TRBD1. With V trimmed by 3 bases and J by 3 bases, 9 bases remained unmatched. The germline gives CDR1 SGHAT, CDR2 FQNNGV. The CDR3 length is 16 residues. The CDR3 region is CASSFRQGDVTDTQYF. In DNA, the CDR3 is TGTGCCAGCAGCTTTCGACAGGGCGACGTTACAGATACGCAGTATTTT.

The chain has TRBV30 and TRBJ1-1; D is perhaps TRBD1 (5 bases). Trimming stripped 0 bases from V and 9 bases from J, with 8 bases between. The germline V gene encodes CDR1 GTSNPN and CDR2 SVGIG (reference sequence). This CDR3 contains 11 residues. The CDR3 sequence is CAWSVPGQAFF. The CDR3 nucleotides are TGTGCCTGGAGTGTTCCAGGGCAAGCTTTCTTT.

The sample holds a few counts of this clonotype. The CDR3 reads CASSSAPQGALYEQYF. The DNA of the CDR3 is TGCGCCAGCAGCTCGGCACCACAGGGGGCGCTTTACGAGCAGTACTTC. The gene calls are TRBV5-1 and TRBJ2-7, with 9 bases fitting TRBD1. CDR1 is SGHRS, CDR2 YFSETQ, per germline. J lost 4 bases, V lost 3 bases, and 11 bases had no gene match. The CDR3 spans 16 residues. Full variable domain (rest looked up from reference TRBV5-1 and TRBJ2-7): KAGVTQTPRYLIKTRGQQVTLSCSPISGHRSVSWYQQTPGQGLQFLFEYFSETQRNKGNFPGRFSGRQFSNSRSEMNVSTLELGDSALYLCASSSAPQGALYEQYFGPGTRLTVT.

This rearrangement joins TRBV18 to TRBJ1-5; D might be TRBD1 (5 bases). The germline gives CDR1 KGHSH, CDR2 LQKENI. The V end lost 8 bases, the J end lost 2 bases, and 13 bases lay between the germline ends. This CDR3 contains 14 residues. The CDR3 protein is CASRRGSGNQPQHF. CDR3 coding DNA: TGTGCCAGCCGTAGGGGCTCGGGCAATCAGCCCCAGCATTTT.

This rearrangement joins TRBV12-3 or TRBV12-4 to TRBJ2-3, with TRBD1 matching 7 bases. The J segment lost 6 bases and the V segment lost 8 bases, leaving 11 bases of the junction unmatched. The length of the CDR3 is 14 residues. The CDR3 coding sequence is TGTGCCAGCTTACTGACAGGGAACTTTGATACGCAGTATTTT. Its protein product is CASLLTGNFDTQYF.

The J gene is TRBJ2-3, the V gene TRBV18; D gene uncertain. From germline, CDR1 is KGHSH and CDR2 LQKENI. Trimming cost V 0 bases and J 0 bases, with 7 bases left between them. The CDR3 runs 15 residues. As DNA, the CDR3 is TGTGCCAGCTCACCACCTCCTACTAGCACAGATACGCAGTATTTT. Translating gives CASSPPPTSTDTQYF.

This clonotype came up a few times. The rearrangement joins TRBV12-3 or TRBV12-4 to TRBJ2-1, with unresolved D. Trimming removed 6 bases from V and 9 bases from J, with 18 bases in between. The CDR3 covers 14 residues. The CDR3 here is CASSLKGRVGEQFF. The CDR3 DNA is TGTGCCAGCAGCCTAAAGGGCCGGGTTGGTGAGCAGTTCTTC.

The chain is built from TRBV28 and TRBJ2-5, with 10 bases fitting TRBD1. V shed 6 bases and J 4 bases; nucleotides not matched to a gene: 8. Germline CDR1 MDHEN, CDR2 SYDVKM. This CDR3 has 15 amino acids. The CDR3 protein is CASSPTGGLGETQYF. The CDR3 DNA sequence: TGTGCCAGCAGCCCGACAGGGGGCCTCGGAGAGACCCAGTACTTC.

The table lists this clonotype with many counts. Its ends do not fully match the called genes, so a read error is possible. V and J are TRBV7-2 and TRBJ2-3; D tentatively fits TRBD1 or TRBD2 (6 bases each). The CDR3 consists of 14 residues. The germline V gene has CDR1 SGHTA and CDR2 FQGNSA. Here the CDR3 reads CASSLGGGADTQYF. DNA for the CDR3: TGTGCTAGCAGCTTAGGAGGGGGTGCAGATACGCAGTATTTT.

This clonotype was counted a few times. The chain employs TRBV6-2 or TRBV6-3 and TRBJ1-2; D is unresolved. Germline CDR1 and CDR2: MNHEY and SVGEGT. Trimming took 6 bases from V and 2 from J, leaving 13 bases between them. CDR3 size: 14 residues. In DNA form, the CDR3 reads TGTGCCAGCAGGGGATCGGGTAGCAACTATGGCTACACCTTC. As protein: CASRGSGSNYGYTF.

This clonotype was detected a few times. Relative to the germline gene, one junction end is altered; a read error may explain this. This sequence joins TRBV6-1 and TRBJ1-5; tentatively, D is TRBD1 (5 bases). Per the germline V gene, CDR1 is MNHNS and CDR2 is SASEGT. The CDR3 sequence is 15 residues long. CDR3 loop: CASREGIWGNQPQHF. CDR3 DNA: TGTGCCAGCAGGGAAGGTATCTGGGGGAATCAGCCCCAGCATTTT.

The CDR3 reads CASSQPRTSGSWETQYF. The CDR3 coding sequence is TGCGCCAGCAGCCAACCAAGGACTAGCGGGAGTTGGGAGACCCAGTACTTC. This chain links TRBV4-1 with TRBJ2-5, with 13 nucleotides matching TRBD2. V shed 2 bases and J 5 bases; nucleotides not matched to a gene: 8. This CDR3 has 17 residues. Germline V gives CDR1 MGHRA, CDR2 YSYEKL.

This clonotype came up many times. The chain employs TRBV18 and TRBJ1-1; D gene ambiguous. Germline CDR1 and CDR2: KGHSH and LQKENI. The CDR3 is 12 residues long. The V end lost 9 bases, the J end lost 1 base, and 9 bases lay between the germline ends. For the CDR3, the DNA is TGTGCCAGTAGCCCCCAGAACACTGAAGCTTTCTTT. Translating gives CASSPQNTEAFF.

This clonotype was seen a handful of times. The chain carries TRBV12-3 or TRBV12-4 and TRBJ2-1; D uncertain. The CDR3 extends over 15 amino acids. V was trimmed by 8 bases and J by 0 bases, leaving 14 bases between them. DNA of the CDR3: TGTGCCAGCGAAGGGTACCTAAGCTCCTACAATGAGCAGTTCTTC. It encodes CASEGYLSSYNEQFF.

In this sample, this clonotype turned up a few times. The gene calls are TRBV30 and TRBJ2-2, with TRBD2 identical over 12 bases. The CDR3 spans 15 residues. Germline V gives CDR1 GTSNPN, CDR2 SVGIG (reference sequence). V gave up 1 base and J gave up 6 bases; unmatched junction bases: 3. The CDR3 DNA follows: TGTGCCTGGAGTGGGCTAGCGGGGGGGCCCGGGGAGCTGTTTTTT. It yields the protein CAWSGLAGGPGELFF.

The chain recombines TRBV5-6 with TRBJ2-5; no definite D call. Germline loops: CDR1 SGHDT, CDR2 YYEEEE. The V gene lost 3 bases and the J gene lost 2 bases, with 14 bases spanning the gap. CDR3 size: 15 residues. The CDR3 sequence: CASSSKPGLQETQYF. The CDR3, as DNA: TGTGCCAGCAGCTCCAAGCCCGGGTTACAAGAGACCCAGTACTTC.

This clonotype was detected a few times. The chain employs TRBV7-8 and TRBJ1-2, with D possibly matching TRBD1 (6 bases). The CDR3 sequence is 15 residues long. The V gene lost 1 base and the J gene lost 2 bases, with 11 bases spanning the gap. Germline V gene data show CDR1 as SGHVS and CDR2 as FQNEAQ. The CDR3 loop reads CASSLVPGANYGYTF. Here the CDR3 DNA reads TGTGCCAGCAGCTTAGTGCCGGGGGCAAACTATGGCTACACCTTC.

This clonotype has ten or more counts. The V gene is TRBV5-1, the J gene TRBJ1-1, with 9 nucleotides matching TRBD1. This CDR3 spans 16 amino acids. Germline V gene sequence: CDR1 SGHRS, CDR2 YFSETQ. J lost 0 bases, V lost 4 bases, and 7 bases had no gene match. CDR3 coding DNA: TGCGCCAGCAGCGGACAGGGGACGGGGGTGAACACTGAAGCTTTCTTT. This encodes CASSGQGTGVNTEAFF.

V gene TRBV9 combines with J gene TRBJ2-6; the match to TRBD2 covers 12 bases. The V gene end was trimmed by 4 bases and the J gene end by 0 bases; junction bases not matched to a gene: 5. The CDR3 has 18 amino acids. The germline V gene has CDR1 SGDLS and CDR2 YYNGEE. CDR3 nucleotides: TGTGCCAGCAGCCCTCCGGGACTAGCGGGCTCTGGGGCCAACGTCCTGACTTTC. As protein: CASSPPGLAGSGANVLTF.

This clonotype was picked up a small number of times. The chain recombines TRBV7-8 with TRBJ1-1; unclear D gene. Between the trimmed V and J ends, which lost 4 bases and 1 base, there was a span of 10 bases. The CDR3 spans 14 residues. Germline CDR1 SGHVS, CDR2 FQNEAQ. CDR3 in amino acids: CASSSTGWNTEAFF. For the CDR3, the DNA is TGTGCCAGCAGCTCCACCGGATGGAACACTGAAGCTTTCTTT.

In this sample, this clonotype turned up a few times. V gene TRBV6-5 combines with J gene TRBJ1-6, with 8 bases fitting TRBD1. The CDR3 sequence is 15 residues long. Germline loops: CDR1 MNHEY, CDR2 SVGAGI. V lost 6 bases to trimming and J lost 5 bases; unmatched junction nucleotides: 6. The CDR3 DNA is TGTGCCAGCAGAGCAGGGGGCGCGGATAATTCACCCCTCCACTTT. It codes for CASRAGGADNSPLHF.